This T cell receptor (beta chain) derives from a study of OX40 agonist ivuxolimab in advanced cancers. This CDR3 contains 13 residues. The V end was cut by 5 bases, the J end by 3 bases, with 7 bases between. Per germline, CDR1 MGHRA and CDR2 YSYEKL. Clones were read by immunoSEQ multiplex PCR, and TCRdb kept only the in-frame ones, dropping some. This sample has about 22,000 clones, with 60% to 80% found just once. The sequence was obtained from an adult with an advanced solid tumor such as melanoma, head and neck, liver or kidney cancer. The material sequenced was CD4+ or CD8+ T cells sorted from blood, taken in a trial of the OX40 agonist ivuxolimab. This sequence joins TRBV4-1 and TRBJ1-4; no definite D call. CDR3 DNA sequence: TGCGCCAGCAGCACTCCTGCTAATGAAAAACTGTTTTTT. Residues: CASSTPANEKLFF.